The 26 T cell receptor beta chains reported below all come from one sample, sequenced in a study of blood T cells in healthy people across ages. PCR was performed a second time for roughly 7 to 12 cycles using a sample-barcoded 5' primer and a J-beta primer mix. One entry per CDR3 protein, called by TCRdb with MiXCR from the 5' RACE reads. The data show about 750,000 distinct CDR3 sequences, 53% seen once. The sequencing input was blood. The receptor source for this set is a man aged 80 or over in good health.

Here the CDR3 DNA reads TGTGCCAGCAGCCAAATCTCGCCGGGACAGGGGACGGGTAACTATGGCTACACCTTC. Its protein product is CASSQISPGQGTGNYGYTF. The rearrangement uses TRBV6-1 and TRBJ1-2; 10 bases align to TRBD1. From germline, CDR1 is MNHNS and CDR2 SASEGT. The CDR3 sequence is 19 residues long. V shed 6 bases, J shed 1 base, and the junction held 17 bases outside the gene matches.

Turning to this clonotype: One end of the junction is discordant with germline, which a read error may explain. The chain has TRBV5-1 and TRBJ2-4, with TRBD1 identical over 7 bases. Germline CDR1 is SGHRS and CDR2 is YFSETQ. CDR3 length: 14 amino acids. CDR3 nucleotides: TGCGCCAGCAGCGCCGGGACAGTAGAAAACAGTCAGTACTTC. This codes for CASSAGTVENSQYF.

This chain uses TRBV20-1 with TRBJ2-7; no clear D gene. The J call may be mistaken, given a closer DNA end match to TRBJ2-5. Germline CDR1 reads DFQATT; CDR2 reads SNEGSKA (reference sequence). The CDR3 runs to 13 residues. CDR3 bases: TGCAGTGCTAGTCGGCCCGGTGGGGAGACCCAGTACTTC. This gives the protein CSASRPGGETQYF.

The V gene is TRBV6-2 or TRBV6-3, the J gene TRBJ2-7; a weak D match, TRBD1 (6 bases). CDR3 size: 16 residues. Germline V gene sequence: CDR1 MNHEY, CDR2 SVGEGT. V gave up 2 bases and J gave up 1 base, with 15 bases separating them. CDR3 in amino acids: CASSYGTPGGSYEQYF. The CDR3 DNA reads as TGTGCCAGCAGTTACGGGACACCTGGGGGATCCTACGAGCAGTACTTC.

This clonotype came up once. The chain uses TRBV28 and TRBJ2-7, with D hard to call. Per the germline V gene, CDR1 is MDHEN and CDR2 is SYDVKM. V was cut by 4 bases and J by 3 bases, with 13 bases left in between. The CDR3 contains 14 residues. The CDR3 DNA sequence: TGTGCCAGCAGTTGGCTAGTAGGAAGCTACGAGCAGTACTTC. Translation gives CASSWLVGSYEQYF.

The chain employs TRBV10-3 and TRBJ2-5; 9 bases are a match to TRBD2. This CDR3 has 15 residues. Germline V lookup: CDR1 ENHRY, CDR2 SYGVKD. The junction had 10 bases not matched to a gene; V was cut back by 6 bases and J by 5 bases. CDR3 nucleotide sequence: TGTGCCATCAGGGAACGGCGGGAGGGCCGCGAGACCCAGTACTTC. It yields the protein CAIRERREGRETQYF.

V gene TRBV20-1 combines with J gene TRBJ2-3; 10 bases are a match to TRBD2. V lost 6 bases and J lost 2; bases outside the gene matches: 5. The CDR3 is 14 amino acids. CDR1 DFQATT and CDR2 SNEGSKA come from the germline V gene (reference sequence). The CDR3: CSATSGRDTDTQYF. The CDR3 nucleotides are TGCAGTGCCACGAGCGGGAGGGACACAGATACGCAGTATTTT.

This chain's CDR3 is CASTSAILSEQYF. The CDR3 coding sequence is TGTGCCAGCACCTCAGCCATCCTGAGCGAGCAGTACTTC. This rearrangement joins TRBV12-3 or TRBV12-4 to TRBJ2-7; D ambiguous. The length of the CDR3 is 13 residues. V dropped 7 bases and J dropped 6 bases, with 16 bases sitting between them.

This clonotype was found a few times. The V gene is TRBV20-1, the J gene TRBJ1-2; D gene unclear. This CDR3 comprises 14 residues. Germline CDR1 DFQATT, CDR2 SNEGSKA (reference sequence). V was pared by 1 base and J by 2 bases, with 11 bases between. The CDR3 sequence is CSARVAGTNYGYTF. Here the CDR3 DNA reads TGCAGTGCTAGAGTAGCGGGTACCAACTATGGCTACACCTTC.

The sample holds a few counts of this clonotype. This chain links TRBV11-2 with TRBJ2-4; 9 bases fit TRBD2. Near its end, the DNA agrees better with TRBJ2-5, so the J call may be wrong. From germline, CDR1 is SGHAT and CDR2 FQNNGV. CDR3 length equals 18 residues. CDR3: CASSLAPLAGVRQETQYF. Here the CDR3 DNA reads TGTGCCAGCAGCTTAGCCCCCTTAGCGGGAGTTCGTCAAGAGACCCAGTACTTC.

This clonotype was observed once. A read error may account for a junction end that differs from germline. This chain joins TRBV15 and TRBJ2-4, with 9 bases aligning to TRBD2. Germline V lookup: CDR1 LNHNV, CDR2 YYDKDF (reference sequence). This CDR3 has 16 amino acids. CDR3 DNA sequence: TGTGCCACCAGCAGAGGACTAGCGGAAGCCAAGAACATTCGGTACTTC. This codes for CATSRGLAEAKNIRYF.

This clonotype occurred many times. The chain employs TRBV11-1 and TRBJ2-7; D call uncertain. The CDR3 covers 15 residues. V lost 1 base to trimming and J lost 0 bases, with 10 bases between them. Germline CDR1 SGHAT, CDR2 FQDESV (reference sequence). CDR3 region: CASSLEAGGSYEQYF. The CDR3 DNA reads TGTGCCAGCAGCTTAGAAGCCGGCGGCTCCTACGAGCAGTACTTC.

J is TRBJ2-3 and V is TRBV28, with D unresolved. V lost 6 bases and J lost 4, with 17 bases in between. CDR1 and CDR2 (germline): MDHEN, SYDVKM. The CDR3 spans 15 residues. The CDR3 DNA follows: TGTGCCAGCAGAGGGATCGGTAGACCCCCAGATACGCAGTATTTT. Encoded protein: CASRGIGRPPDTQYF.

This sequence joins TRBV15 and TRBJ2-3; the match to TRBD2 covers 9 bases. Germline trimming cut 6 bases from V and 2 bases from J; bases unmatched to any gene: 6. The CDR3 is 15 residues long. Germline CDR1 reads LNHNV; CDR2 reads YYDKDF (reference sequence). The CDR3 nucleotides read TGTGCCACCAGAGATACGGGACTAGCCACAGATACGCAGTATTTT. Protein product: CATRDTGLATDTQYF.

The chain uses TRBV4-3 and TRBJ1-3; no definite D call. V shed 0 bases and J shed 3 bases, with 6 bases lying between them. The CDR3 is made up of 14 amino acids. Germline V gives CDR1 LGHNA, CDR2 YSLEER. This chain's CDR3 is CASSQDGVGNTIYF. The CDR3 region has the DNA TGCGCCAGCAGCCAAGATGGTGTTGGAAACACCATATATTTT.

The chain is built from TRBV29-1 and TRBJ2-1; no reliable D call. Per germline, CDR1 SQVTM and CDR2 ANQGSEA. The CDR3 is 10 amino acids. V was pared by 4 bases and J by 7 bases, with 5 bases between. The CDR3, as DNA: TGCAGCGTTGGGTTGAATGAGCAGTTCTTC. It is translated as CSVGLNEQFF.

V gene TRBV10-1 combines with J gene TRBJ2-1; D call uncertain. In germline, CDR1 is WNHNN, CDR2 SYGVQD (reference sequence). This CDR3 spans 11 amino acids. V was cut by 0 bases and J by 15 bases, with 9 bases left in between. The DNA of the CDR3 is TGCGCCAGCAGTGAGTCAGGAATTTTGTTCTTC. This translates into CASSESGILFF.

The chain is built from TRBV9 and TRBJ2-3, with TRBD2 matching over 9 bases. The CDR3 is 15 residues long. Trimming cost V 3 bases and J 0 bases; bases outside gene matches: 2. The germline gives CDR1 SGDLS, CDR2 YYNGEE. The DNA for the CDR3 is TGTGCCAGCAGCGCACTAGCGGGTAGCACAGATACGCAGTATTTT. Translating gives CASSALAGSTDTQYF. Full variable domain (missing parts from reference TRBV9 and TRBJ2-3): DSGVTQTPKHLITATGQRVTLRCSPRSGDLSVYWYQQSLDQGLQFLIQYYNGEERAKGNILERFSAQQFPDLHSELNLSSLELGDSALYFCASSALAGSTDTQYFGPGTRLTVL.

V is TRBV28 and J is TRBJ2-5, with 9 bases that match TRBD1. The ends lost 6 bases at V and 5 bases at J; junction bases unmatched: 10. CDR3 length: 15 residues. The V gene's germline CDR1 is MDHEN and CDR2 SYDVKM. In DNA, the CDR3 is TGTGCCAGCAGCTCTACAGGGGGCACGGCGGAGACCCAGTACTTC. Translated: CASSSTGGTAETQYF.

The V call is TRBV7-6, the J call TRBJ1-6, with TRBD1 matching 10 bases. Germline V lookup: CDR1 SGHVS, CDR2 FNYEAQ. This CDR3 comprises 14 residues. The J segment lost 9 bases and the V segment lost 4 bases, leaving 3 bases of the junction unmatched. The CDR3 loop reads CASSSGQGFSPLHF. Written as DNA, the CDR3 is TGTGCCAGCAGCTCGGGACAGGGGTTTTCACCCCTCCACTTT.

This clonotype came up a few times. The chain is built from TRBV7-2 and TRBJ2-3, with TRBD2 identical over 14 bases. Germline V lookup: CDR1 SGHTA, CDR2 FQGNSA. Trimming removed 2 bases from V and 14 bases from J; junction bases left unmatched: 9. The CDR3 runs 15 residues. The CDR3: CASSLTGTSGRYAYF. The CDR3 DNA sequence: TGTGCCAGCAGCTTAACCGGGACTAGCGGGAGATACGCGTATTTT.

Only one count was recorded for this clonotype. V usage is TRBV20-1 and J usage is TRBJ1-5; D remains unclear. The CDR3 length is 15 residues. Per germline, CDR1 DFQATT and CDR2 SNEGSKA (reference sequence). V lost 5 bases, J lost 0 bases, and 14 bases lay in between. The CDR3 DNA sequence: TGCAGTGCTCCACACGACGGGGATAGCAATCAGCCCCAGCATTTT. Amino acids: CSAPHDGDSNQPQHF.

The CDR3 nucleotides are TGTGCCAGTTTGTCCCGGGACAGGGGGCGGGAAAAACTGTTTTTT. This gives the protein CASLSRDRGREKLFF. V and J are TRBV27 and TRBJ1-4, with TRBD1 identical over 12 bases. Unmatched junction bases numbered 10, after V lost 9 bases and J lost 8 bases. The CDR3 extends over 15 amino acids. The germline V gene encodes CDR1 MNHEY and CDR2 SMNVEV (reference sequence).

J is TRBJ1-6 and V is TRBV28; tentatively, D is TRBD1 (5 bases). V lost 5 bases and J 5 bases, leaving 10 bases between the germline ends. This CDR3 is built from 14 residues. Germline-derived CDR1 and CDR2 are MDHEN and SYDVKM. The CDR3 reads CASSPGLDNSPLHF. As DNA, the CDR3 is TGTGCCAGCAGTCCGGGACTGGATAATTCACCCCTCCACTTT.

A word on this clonotype: This sequence may be a read error, since a much larger clone differs from it by one base. J is TRBJ1-1 and V is TRBV3-1; the D gene is possibly TRBD1 (5 bases). The CDR3 is 13 amino acids. From germline, CDR1 is LGHDT and CDR2 YNNKEL (reference sequence). The CDR3 DNA reads TGTGCCAGCGGCCACGGGGCGGGTTCTGAAGCTTTCTTT. This codes for CASGHGAGSEAFF.

V is TRBV28 and J is TRBJ2-7, with D possibly being TRBD1 (6 bases). CDR3 size: 14 residues. V lost 7 bases, J lost 0 bases, and 13 bases lay in between. Germline assignment: CDR1 MDHEN and CDR2 SYDVKM. The chain's CDR3 is CASTETGNSYEQYF. The CDR3 bases are TGTGCCAGCACCGAGACAGGCAACTCCTACGAGCAGTACTTC.